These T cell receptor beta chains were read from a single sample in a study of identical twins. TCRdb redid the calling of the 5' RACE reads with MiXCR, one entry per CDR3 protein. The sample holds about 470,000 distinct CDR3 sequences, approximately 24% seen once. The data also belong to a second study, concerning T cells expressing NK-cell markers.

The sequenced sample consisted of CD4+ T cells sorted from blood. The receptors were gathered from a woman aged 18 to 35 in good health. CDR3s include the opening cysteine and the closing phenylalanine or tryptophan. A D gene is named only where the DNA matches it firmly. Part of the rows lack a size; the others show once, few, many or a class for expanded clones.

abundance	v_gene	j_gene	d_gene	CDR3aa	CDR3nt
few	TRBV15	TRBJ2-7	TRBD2	CATSGTTSGRQYF	TGTGCCACCAGCGGTACAACTAGCGGGAGGCAGTACTTC
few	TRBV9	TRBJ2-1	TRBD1	CASSVGQLNEQFF	TGTGCCAGCAGCGTGGGACAGCTCAATGAGCAGTTCTTC
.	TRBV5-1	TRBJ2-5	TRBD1	CASSRGTGPIGETQYF	TGCGCCAGCAGCCGAGGGACAGGGCCGATTGGGGAGACCCAGTACTTC
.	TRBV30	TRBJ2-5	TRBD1	CARRTGEDIETQYF	TGTGCCCGAAGGACAGGGGAGGACATAGAGACCCAGTACTTC
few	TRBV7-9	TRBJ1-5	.	CASRGGSNQPQHF	TGCGCTTCTAGGGGAGGTAGCAATCAGCCCCAGCATTTT
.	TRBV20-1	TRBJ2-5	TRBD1	CSARQGAETQYF	TGCAGTGCTAGACAGGGGGCAGAGACCCAGTACTTC
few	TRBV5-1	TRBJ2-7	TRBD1	CASSLGGQGGYEQYF	TGCGCCAGCAGCTTGGGCGGACAGGGGGGATACGAGCAGTACTTC
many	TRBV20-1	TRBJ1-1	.	CSAARGPVTEAFF	TGCAGTGCTGCCCGGGGACCGGTGACTGAAGCTTTCTTT
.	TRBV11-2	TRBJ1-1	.	CASSLTGEPKAFF	TGTGCCAGCAGCTTAACGGGGGAGCCGAAAGCTTTCTTT
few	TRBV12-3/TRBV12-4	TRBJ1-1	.	CASSPFGRNTEAFF	TGTGCCAGCAGTCCCTTCGGGCGAAACACTGAAGCTTTCTTT
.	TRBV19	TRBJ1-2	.	CASSNRAGDGYTF	TGTGCCAGTAGTAATAGGGCAGGGGACGGCTACACCTTC
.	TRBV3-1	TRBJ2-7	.	CASSGLTVSYEQYF	TGTGCCAGCAGCGGACTCACGGTCTCCTACGAGCAGTACTTC
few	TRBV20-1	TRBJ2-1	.	CSARVRRDSYNEQFF	TGCAGTGCTAGAGTGCGTAGGGACTCCTACAATGAGCAGTTCTTC
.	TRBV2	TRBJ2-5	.	CASSVRRLEETQYF	TGTGCCAGCAGTGTGCGGAGGCTAGAGGAGACCCAGTACTTC
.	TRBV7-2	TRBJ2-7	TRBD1	CASSAGQGPYEQYF	TGTGCCAGCAGCGCTGGACAGGGGCCGTACGAGCAGTACTTC
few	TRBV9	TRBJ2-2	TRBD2	CASSTSGSETGELFF	TGTGCCAGCAGTACTAGCGGGAGTGAAACCGGGGAGCTGTTTTTT
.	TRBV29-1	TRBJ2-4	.	CSVGRGTGNIQYF	TGCAGCGTTGGAAGGGGTACGGGTAACATTCAGTACTTC
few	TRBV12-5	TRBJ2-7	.	CASGLVVGGKYRYEQYF	TGTGCTAGTGGTTTGGTGGTCGGGGGAAAATATCGCTACGAGCAGTACTTC
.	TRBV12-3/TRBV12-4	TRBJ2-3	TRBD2	CASTAGGPTDTQYF	TGTGCCAGCACGGCGGGGGGGCCCACAGATACGCAGTATTTT
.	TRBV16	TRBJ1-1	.	CASSQSTVSEAFF	TGTGCCAGCAGCCAATCCACAGTGTCAGAAGCTTTCTTT
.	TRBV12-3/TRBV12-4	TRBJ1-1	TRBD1	CASRRTGFPNTEAFF	TGTGCCAGCAGAAGGACAGGGTTCCCGAACACTGAAGCTTTCTTT
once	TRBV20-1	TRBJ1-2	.	CSARVGSFYGYTF	TGCAGTGCTAGAGTCGGGTCGTTCTATGGCTACACCTTC
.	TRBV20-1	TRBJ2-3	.	CSARDQRDYTDTQYF	TGCAGTGCTAGAGATCAACGAGACTACACAGATACGCAGTATTTT
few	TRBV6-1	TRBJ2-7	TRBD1	CASSKTGKTYEQYF	TGTGCCAGCAGTAAGACAGGGAAGACCTACGAGCAGTACTTC
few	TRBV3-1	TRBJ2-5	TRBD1	CASSRQGEETQYF	TGTGCCAGCAGCCGACAGGGGGAAGAGACCCAGTACTTC
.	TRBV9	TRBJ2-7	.	CASSVATGSTYEQYF	TGTGCCAGCAGCGTAGCTACGGGTTCTACCTACGAGCAGTACTTC
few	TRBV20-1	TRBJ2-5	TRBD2	CSASAGTSGKETQYF	TGCAGTGCTAGTGCCGGGACTAGCGGGAAAGAGACCCAGTACTTC
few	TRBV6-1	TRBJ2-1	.	CASRDGTVSSRYNEQFF	TGTGCCAGCAGAGACGGCACAGTGTCGAGCAGGTACAATGAGCAGTTCTTC
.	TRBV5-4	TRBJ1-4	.	CASSPAREGNEKLFF	TGTGCCAGCAGCCCAGCGAGGGAGGGGAATGAAAAACTGTTTTTT
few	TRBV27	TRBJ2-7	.	CASSLRGAHARREQYF	TGTGCCAGCAGTTTGAGGGGTGCACATGCTCGGCGAGAGCAGTACTTC
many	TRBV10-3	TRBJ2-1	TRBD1	CATLQGASSYNEQFF	TGTGCCACCTTACAGGGGGCGAGCTCCTACAATGAGCAGTTCTTC
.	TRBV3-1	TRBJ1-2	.	CASSQTHTYGYTF	TGTGCCAGCAGCCAGACTCACACCTATGGCTACACCTTC
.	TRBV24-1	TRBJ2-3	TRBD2	CATSDTKLAGGSTDTQYF	TGTGCCACCAGTGACACTAAACTAGCGGGGGGTAGCACAGATACGCAGTATTTT
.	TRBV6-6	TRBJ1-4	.	CATSTATNEKLFF	TGTGCCACCTCGACAGCAACTAATGAAAAACTGTTTTTT
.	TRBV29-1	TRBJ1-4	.	CSVRTGRINNEKLFF	TGCAGCGTACGTACGGGCAGGATCAATAATGAAAAACTGTTTTTT
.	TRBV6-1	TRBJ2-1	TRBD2	CASSAGERGPYNEQFF	TGTGCCAGCAGTGCGGGGGAGCGGGGGCCCTACAATGAGCAGTTCTTC
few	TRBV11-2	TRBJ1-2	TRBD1	CASSFRGHGYTF	TGTGCCAGCAGCTTCAGGGGGCATGGCTACACCTTC
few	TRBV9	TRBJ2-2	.	CASSGTTGGNTGELFF	TGTGCCAGCAGCGGGACCACCGGGGGGAACACCGGGGAGCTGTTTTTT
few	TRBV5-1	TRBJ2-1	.	CASSLSPEKNNEQFF	TGCGCCAGCAGCTTGTCGCCAGAGAAGAACAATGAGCAGTTCTTC
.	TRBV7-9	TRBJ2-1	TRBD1	CASSLARTGQGFDEQFF	TGTGCCAGCAGCTTAGCGCGGACGGGACAGGGTTTTGATGAGCAGTTCTTC
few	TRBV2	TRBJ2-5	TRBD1	CASRPGGQGEKTQYF	TGTGCCAGCAGGCCTGGCGGACAGGGAGAGAAGACCCAGTACTTC
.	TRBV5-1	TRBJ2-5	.	CASSTGTALQETQYF	TGCGCCAGCTCGACCGGGACTGCACTGCAAGAGACCCAGTACTTC
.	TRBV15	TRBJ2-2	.	CATSRSLASGELFF	TGTGCCACCAGCAGGTCCCTAGCATCCGGGGAGCTGTTTTTT
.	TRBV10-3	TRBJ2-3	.	CAIRSSEGDSSTDTQYF	TGTGCCATCAGATCCTCGGAGGGGGATTCTAGCACAGATACGCAGTATTTT
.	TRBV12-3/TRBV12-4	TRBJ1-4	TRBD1	CASRRQGYEKLFF	TGTGCCAGCAGAAGACAGGGATATGAAAAACTGTTTTTT
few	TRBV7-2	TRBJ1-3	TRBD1	CASSFDRGPGNTIYF	TGTGCCAGCAGCTTCGACAGGGGGCCTGGAAACACCATATATTTT
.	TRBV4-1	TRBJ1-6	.	CASSLPGDSPLHF	TGCGCCAGCAGCCTTCCCGGGGATTCACCCCTCCACTTT
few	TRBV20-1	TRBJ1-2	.	CSARKFPNYGYTF	TGCAGTGCACGCAAGTTTCCTAACTATGGCTACACCTTC
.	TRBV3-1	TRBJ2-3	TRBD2	CASSQDFSGLSGTDTQYF	TGTGCCAGCAGCCAAGATTTTAGCGGGTTATCTGGCACAGATACGCAGTATTTT
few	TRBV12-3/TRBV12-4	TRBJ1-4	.	CASSLQDVEKLFF	TGTGCCAGCAGTTTGCAGGACGTTGAAAAACTGTTTTTT
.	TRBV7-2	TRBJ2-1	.	CASSLFRAGDEQFF	TGTGCCAGCAGCTTGTTCAGGGCGGGCGATGAGCAGTTCTTC
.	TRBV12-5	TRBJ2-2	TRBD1	CASGLRTGRNTGELFF	TGTGCTAGTGGTCTCCGGACAGGGCGGAACACCGGGGAGCTGTTTTTT
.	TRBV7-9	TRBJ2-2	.	CASSLVEDGELFF	TGTGCCAGCAGCTTAGTAGAAGACGGGGAGCTGTTTTTT
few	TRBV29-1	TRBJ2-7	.	CSVSRDSPSYEQYF	TGCAGCGTGAGCCGGGACTCCCCCTCCTACGAGCAGTACTTC
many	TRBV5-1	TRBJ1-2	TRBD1	CASSLTGTGELGYTF	TGCGCCAGCAGCTTAACCGGGACAGGGGAGCTCGGCTACACCTTC
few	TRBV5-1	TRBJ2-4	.	CASSPYSRHRAKNIQYF	TGCGCCAGCAGCCCGTACTCAAGACATCGAGCCAAAAACATTCAGTACTTC
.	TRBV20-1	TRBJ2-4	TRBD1	CSARVGDRDVNIQYF	TGCAGTGCTAGAGTAGGGGACAGGGACGTAAACATTCAGTACTTC
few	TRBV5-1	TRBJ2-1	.	CASSLAASARNEQFF	TGCGCCAGCAGCTTGGCGGCTAGCGCCCGCAATGAGCAGTTCTTC
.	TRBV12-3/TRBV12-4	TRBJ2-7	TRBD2	CASSPTLAGYYEQYF	TGTGCCAGCAGCCCGACCCTAGCGGGATACTACGAGCAGTACTTC